What follows are 12 T cell receptor beta chains derived from one specimen sequenced in a study of regulatory T cells in long-lasting Graves disease (dated by TCRdb to about 2021). In light of the paper, this sample's time point label describes: newly diagnosed GD, antithyroid drugs for less than 3 months. For both TCR sequencing and RNA sequencing, RNA was extracted from PBMCs using TRIzol. Library preparation was by multiplex PCR. Sequencing instrument: Illumina HiSeq 4000. To build TCR beta libraries, CDR3 regions were amplified by Arm-PCR using iRepertoire HTBI primers. Using fastp trimming at Q25 and MiXCR clonotype assembly, TCRdb reanalyzed the public sequencing data and kept in-frame beta chains. Rows matching on CDR3 protein sequence are summarized as one entry with the most common DNA and genes. The sample includes hundreds of thousands of distinct CDR3 sequences, with around 16% observed a single time. The ten largest clones take up 12% of the sample.

The data also belong to a second study, concerning T cells in Graves' hyperthyroidism and ophthalmopathy.

The sequencing here drew on peripheral blood mononuclear cells (PBMCs), taken at new diagnosis, from a patient treated with antithyroid drugs. These receptor sequences come from a young man with Graves disease. Donor details come from another sample of the same person, matched by shared clones.

This clonotype was recorded a few times. The V and J genes are TRBV7-2 and TRBJ2-3; 12 bases map to TRBD2. From germline, CDR1 is SGHTA and CDR2 FQGNSA. V shed 5 bases and J 4 bases; nucleotides not matched to a gene: 7. There are 16 residues in the CDR3. In nucleotides, the CDR3 is TGTGCCAGCAGCGGGCTAGCGGGAGGGAGGGCAGATACGCAGTATTTT. Translation gives CASSGLAGGRADTQYF.

This chain joins TRBV3-1 and TRBJ2-2, with D perhaps assigned TRBD1 or TRBD2 (5 bases each). Trimming removed 8 bases at V and 0 bases at J, with 13 bases between. This CDR3 is built from 15 residues. Germline CDR1 reads LGHDT; CDR2 reads YNNKEL (reference sequence). The CDR3 protein is CASRLGAANTGELFF. DNA of the CDR3: TGTGCCAGCCGACTCGGGGCGGCGAACACCGGGGAGCTGTTTTTT.

This clonotype was seen more than once but under ten times. CDR3 bases: TGTGCCAGCAGCCCTAGGCGGGGCCCTGTCCCAGATACGCAGTATTTT. This codes for CASSPRRGPVPDTQYF. This chain links TRBV14 with TRBJ2-3, with D possibly matching TRBD2 (6 bases). Germline lookup yields CDR1 SGHDN and CDR2 FVKESK. This CDR3 contains 16 residues. The ends were cut back, 4 bases at V and 4 bases at J, with 18 bases in the middle. The whole variable domain, filled in from reference TRBV14 and TRBJ2-3, reads EAGVTQFPSHSVIEKGQTVTLRCDPISGHDNLYWYRRVMGKEIKFLLHFVKESKQDESGMPNNRFLAERTGGTYSTLKVQPAELEDSGVYFCASSPRRGPVPDTQYFGPGTRLTVL.

For this clonotype: This likely reflects a read error, since a far larger clone is one base away. This chain uses TRBV27 with TRBJ2-7; 7 nucleotides line up with TRBD1. V was clipped by 6 bases and J by 3 bases; unmatched bases: 5. The germline V gene has CDR1 MNHEY and CDR2 SMNVEV (reference sequence). The CDR3 totals 13 residues. DNA for the CDR3: TGTGCCAGCAGCCCCGACAGGGTCTACGAGCAGTACTTC. It encodes CASSPDRVYEQYF.

This clonotype showed up many times. The CDR3 DNA is TGCAGTGCTGCAGGGGGTTTTGGAAACACCATATATTTT. Translating it yields CSAAGGFGNTIYF. The chain recombines TRBV20-1 with TRBJ1-3; TRBD1 matches at 7 bases. The trim removed 5 bases at V and 3 bases at J, leaving 4 bases unmatched. Germline V gene sequence: CDR1 DFQATT, CDR2 SNEGSKA (reference sequence). The CDR3 spans 13 residues.

This clonotype was seen ten or more times. V and J are TRBV6-2 or TRBV6-3 and TRBJ2-3, with D tentatively TRBD1 (5 bases). Trimming pared 2 bases from V and 6 bases from J, leaving 9 bases between. CDR1 and CDR2 from the germline V gene are MNHEY and SVGEGT. The CDR3 runs to 13 residues. The CDR3 protein is CASSYKGKDTQYF. Written as DNA, the CDR3 is TGTGCCAGCAGTTACAAGGGGAAGGATACGCAGTATTTT.

V usage is TRBV28 and J usage is TRBJ2-7; no clear D gene. CDR1 and CDR2 from the germline V gene are MDHEN and SYDVKM. The CDR3 extends over 16 amino acids. Trimming removed 2 bases at V and 5 bases at J, with 19 bases between. CDR3 sequence reads: CASSLPMSPTEHEQYF. In nucleotides, the CDR3 is TGTGCCAGCAGTTTACCCATGTCACCGACCGAGCACGAGCAGTACTTC. The variable domain in full, completed from reference TRBV28 and TRBJ2-7, reads DVKVTQSSRYLVKRTGEKVFLECVQDMDHENMFWYRQDPGLGLRLIYFSYDVKMKEKGDIPEGYSVSREKKERFSLILESASTNQTSMYLCASSLPMSPTEHEQYFGPGTRLTVT.

This clonotype has only a few counts. The chain combines TRBV30 with TRBJ2-7, with TRBD2 matching 9 bases. The length of the CDR3 is 15 residues. Trimming at V came to 5 bases and at J to 1 base, leaving 9 bases not matched to a gene. Germline assignment: CDR1 GTSNPN and CDR2 SVGIG (reference sequence). Here the CDR3 reads CAWDPGTSRSYEQYF. In DNA, the CDR3 is TGTGCCTGGGATCCCGGGACTAGCCGGTCCTACGAGCAGTACTTC.

The table lists this clonotype with a few counts. The chain uses TRBV30 and TRBJ2-7; a possible D gene is TRBD1 (6 bases). The CDR3 length is 13 residues. Trimming took off 0 bases at V and 2 bases at J, with 8 bases between the two ends. Germline V CDR1 and CDR2: GTSNPN, SVGIG (reference sequence). CDR3 amino acids: CAWSVGHTYEQYF. In nucleotides, the CDR3 is TGTGCCTGGAGTGTGGGACATACCTACGAGCAGTACTTC. Drawing the rest from reference TRBV30 and TRBJ2-7, the complete variable domain is SQTIHQWPATLVQPVGSPLSLECTVEGTSNPNLYWYRQAAGRGLQLLFYSVGIGQISSEVPQNLSASRPQDRQFILSSKKLLLSDSGFYLCAWSVGHTYEQYFGPGTRLTVT.

A few counts support this clonotype. The chain carries TRBV29-1 and TRBJ2-1, with 8 bases aligning to TRBD1. V gave up 7 bases and J gave up 1 base; unmatched junction bases: 6. The CDR3 consists of 14 residues. Germline-derived CDR1 and CDR2 are SQVTM and ANQGSEA. CDR3 sequence reads: CSGSGGRSYNEQFF. For the CDR3, the DNA is TGCAGCGGTTCAGGGGGCAGGTCCTACAATGAGCAGTTCTTC.

The chain joins TRBV9 to TRBJ2-6; D tentatively reads TRBD1 or TRBD2 (7 bases each). Trimming left V 0 bases short and J 2 bases short, with 15 bases between. The CDR3 extends over 18 amino acids. Germline V lookup: CDR1 SGDLS, CDR2 YYNGEE. DNA for the CDR3: TGTGCCAGCAGCGTAGTCCCAGGGGGGGTGGCTGGGGCCAACGTCCTGACTTTC. Translation: CASSVVPGGVAGANVLTF.

This clonotype was found a few times. The rearrangement links TRBV20-1 to TRBJ1-4; D is unresolved. Trimming removed 1 base at V and 5 bases at J, with 11 bases between. Germline values: CDR1 DFQATT, CDR2 SNEGSKA (reference sequence). The CDR3 has 14 amino acids. The DNA for the CDR3 is TGCAGTGCTAGAGGGGCAGGACCGAATGAAAAACTGTTTTTT. Translating gives CSARGAGPNEKLFF.